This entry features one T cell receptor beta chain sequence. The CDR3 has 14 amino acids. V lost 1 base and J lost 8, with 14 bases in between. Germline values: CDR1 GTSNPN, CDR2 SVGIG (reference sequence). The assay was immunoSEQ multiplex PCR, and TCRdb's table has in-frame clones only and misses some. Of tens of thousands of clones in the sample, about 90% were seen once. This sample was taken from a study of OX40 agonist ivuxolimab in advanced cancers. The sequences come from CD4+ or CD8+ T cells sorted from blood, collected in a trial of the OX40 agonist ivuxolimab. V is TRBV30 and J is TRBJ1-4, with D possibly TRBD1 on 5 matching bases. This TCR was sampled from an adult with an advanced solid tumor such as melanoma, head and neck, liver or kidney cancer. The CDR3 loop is CAWSGGKVGEKLFF. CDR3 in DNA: TGTGCCTGGAGTGGGGGGAAAGTGGGGGAAAAACTGTTTTTT. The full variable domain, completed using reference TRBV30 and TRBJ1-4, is SQTIHQWPATLVQPVGSPLSLECTVEGTSNPNLYWYRQAAGRGLQLLFYSVGIGQISSEVPQNLSASRPQDRQFILSSKKLLLSDSGFYLCAWSGGKVGEKLFFGSGTQLSVL.